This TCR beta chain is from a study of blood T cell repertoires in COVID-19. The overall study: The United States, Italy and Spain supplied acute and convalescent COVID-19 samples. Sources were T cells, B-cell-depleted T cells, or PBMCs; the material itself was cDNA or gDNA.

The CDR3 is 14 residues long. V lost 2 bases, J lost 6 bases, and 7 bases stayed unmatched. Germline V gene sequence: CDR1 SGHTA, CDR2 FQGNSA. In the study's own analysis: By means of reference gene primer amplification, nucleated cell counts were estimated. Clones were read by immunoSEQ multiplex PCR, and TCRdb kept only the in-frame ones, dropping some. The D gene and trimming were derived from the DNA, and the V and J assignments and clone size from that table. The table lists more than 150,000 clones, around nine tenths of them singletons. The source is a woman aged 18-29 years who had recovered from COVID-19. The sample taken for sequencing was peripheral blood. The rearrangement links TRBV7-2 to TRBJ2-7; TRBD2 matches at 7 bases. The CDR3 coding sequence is TGTGCCAGCAGCTTATCGACGGGGGAGGGCGAGCAGTACTTC. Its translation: CASSLSTGEGEQYF.